This T cell receptor beta chain was observed in a study of T cell responses to AZD1222 COVID-19 vaccine. Study in general: Pooling was applied to second doses at about 4 or about 12 weeks.

Points from the study as a whole: Among spike-specific TCRs, nearly half reportedly target unmutated variant regions. Clonal diversity was possibly underestimated; the donors were predominantly white British and more often female.

This CDR3 contains 14 residues. Trimming cost V 5 bases and J 2 bases, with 12 bases left between them. Germline V gives CDR1 MNHEY, CDR2 SMNVEV (reference sequence). For this clone: What it recognizes is unknown.

Produced via immunoSEQ multiplex PCR; TCRdb's table is partial and in-frame only. The sample holds 87,000 or so clones, 85% to 90% seen once. This sequence was found in an adult in good health. The chain joins TRBV27 to TRBJ1-2, with D possibly TRBD1 on 6 matching bases. This specimen consisted of peripheral blood, obtained on day 0 of AZD1222 vaccination. The chain's CDR3 is CASSPTGVNYGYTF. CDR3 coding DNA: TGTGCCAGCAGTCCGACAGGAGTCAACTATGGCTACACCTTC.